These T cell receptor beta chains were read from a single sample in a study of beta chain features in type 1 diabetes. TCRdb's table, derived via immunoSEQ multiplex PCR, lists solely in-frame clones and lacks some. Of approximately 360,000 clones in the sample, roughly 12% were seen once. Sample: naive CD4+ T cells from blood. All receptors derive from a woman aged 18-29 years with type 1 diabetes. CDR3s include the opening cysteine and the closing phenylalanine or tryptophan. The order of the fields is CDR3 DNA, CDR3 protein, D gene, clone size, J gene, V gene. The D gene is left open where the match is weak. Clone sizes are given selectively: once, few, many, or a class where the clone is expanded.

CDR3 DNA: TGTGCCAGCTCTCCGATGGGGACAGGGTTGGGAGAGCAGTACTTC
CDR3 protein: CASSPMGTGLGEQYF
D gene: TRBD1
clone size: .
J gene: TRBJ2-7
V gene: TRBV18

CDR3 DNA: TGTGCCAGCAGCGCAAACTGGGGACAGGGCTACGAGCAGTACTTC
CDR3 protein: CASSANWGQGYEQYF
D gene: TRBD1
clone size: .
J gene: TRBJ2-7
V gene: TRBV11-3

CDR3 DNA: TGTGCCAGCAGTTCCGGACAGACCAGCACAGATACGCAGTATTTT
CDR3 protein: CASSSGQTSTDTQYF
D gene: .
clone size: .
J gene: TRBJ2-3
V gene: TRBV2

CDR3 DNA: TGCAGCGTTGTCCGGGGGATCCATAACACTGAAGCTTTCTTT
CDR3 protein: CSVVRGIHNTEAFF
D gene: .
clone size: few
J gene: TRBJ1-1
V gene: TRBV29-1

CDR3 DNA: TGTGCCAGCAGACTAGCGGGGGTTGTGGATACGCAGTATTTT
CDR3 protein: CASRLAGVVDTQYF
D gene: TRBD2
clone size: few
J gene: TRBJ2-3
V gene: TRBV6-1

CDR3 DNA: TGTGCCAGCTCACCAAGGACAGGGGTTGAGGGCACTGAAGCTTTCTTT
CDR3 protein: CASSPRTGVEGTEAFF
D gene: TRBD1
clone size: few
J gene: TRBJ1-1
V gene: TRBV18

CDR3 DNA: TGCGCCAGCAGCTTCCCGACAGGGATTGAGACCCAGTACTTC
CDR3 protein: CASSFPTGIETQYF
D gene: TRBD1
clone size: .
J gene: TRBJ2-5
V gene: TRBV5-1

CDR3 DNA: TGTGCCAGCAGTTCGGGACAGAGCTACTATGGCTACACCTTC
CDR3 protein: CASSSGQSYYGYTF
D gene: TRBD1
clone size: few
J gene: TRBJ1-2
V gene: TRBV27

CDR3 DNA: TGTGCCAGTAGCGACAGGGGTAGCTATGGCTACACCTTC
CDR3 protein: CASSDRGSYGYTF
D gene: TRBD1
clone size: .
J gene: TRBJ1-2
V gene: TRBV19

CDR3 DNA: TGCGCCAGCAGCGGCGGGACTAGCGGCTACAATGAGCAGTTCTTC
CDR3 protein: CASSGGTSGYNEQFF
D gene: TRBD2
clone size: few
J gene: TRBJ2-1
V gene: TRBV5-1

CDR3 DNA: TGTGCCAGCAGCCGTACACAGGGAAGGGAAGAGACCCAGTACTTC
CDR3 protein: CASSRTQGREETQYF
D gene: .
clone size: .
J gene: TRBJ2-5
V gene: TRBV2

CDR3 DNA: TGTGCCAGCAGCCCGGGACTAGACCATGAGCAGTTCTTC
CDR3 protein: CASSPGLDHEQFF
D gene: TRBD2
clone size: .
J gene: TRBJ2-1
V gene: TRBV11-3

CDR3 DNA: TGTGCCAGCAGCCTCGGGGGGGCTAGAATATCCTACGAGCAGTACTTC
CDR3 protein: CASSLGGARISYEQYF
D gene: TRBD2
clone size: .
J gene: TRBJ2-7
V gene: TRBV28

CDR3 DNA: TGTGCCAGCAGCACACTAGCGGGAGGGCCTGGGGAGACCCAGTACTTC
CDR3 protein: CASSTLAGGPGETQYF
D gene: TRBD2
clone size: .
J gene: TRBJ2-5
V gene: TRBV11-2

CDR3 DNA: TGTGCCAGCAGTACCCTTTGGGGACTAGCGGGAGGTAAACACTCCTACGAGCAGTACTTC
CDR3 protein: CASSTLWGLAGGKHSYEQYF
D gene: TRBD2
clone size: .
J gene: TRBJ2-7
V gene: TRBV28

CDR3 DNA: TGTGCCAGCAGTGTTCGGTACGAGCAGTACTTC
CDR3 protein: CASSVRYEQYF
D gene: .
clone size: .
J gene: TRBJ2-7
V gene: TRBV2

CDR3 DNA: TGTGCCAGCTCGGCAGGGTTGAATGAAAAACTGTTTTTT
CDR3 protein: CASSAGLNEKLFF
D gene: .
clone size: .
J gene: TRBJ1-4
V gene: TRBV18

CDR3 DNA: TGTGCCAGCAGCTCCCCCTCGCAGGGAAACACTGAAGCTTTCTTT
CDR3 protein: CASSSPSQGNTEAFF
D gene: .
clone size: few
J gene: TRBJ1-1
V gene: TRBV5-4

CDR3 DNA: TGTGCCAGCAGCTTAGGGACTAGCGGGGATACGCAGTATTTT
CDR3 protein: CASSLGTSGDTQYF
D gene: TRBD2
clone size: .
J gene: TRBJ2-3
V gene: TRBV7-3

CDR3 DNA: TGCGCCAGCAGCCAAGAGGCCAGCGGCTCCTACAATGAGCAGTTCTTC
CDR3 protein: CASSQEASGSYNEQFF
D gene: .
clone size: few
J gene: TRBJ2-1
V gene: TRBV4-3

CDR3 DNA: TGTGCCATCAGGCAGGGTCAAGAGACCCAGTACTTC
CDR3 protein: CAIRQGQETQYF
D gene: .
clone size: .
J gene: TRBJ2-5
V gene: TRBV10-3

CDR3 DNA: TGTGCCAGCAGCTTTTCCGGGACAGGGACAGATACGCAGTATTTT
CDR3 protein: CASSFSGTGTDTQYF
D gene: TRBD1
clone size: .
J gene: TRBJ2-3
V gene: TRBV7-3

CDR3 DNA: TGTGCCAGCAGCTTAGGTCCCATTTCCTACAATGAGCAGTTCTTC
CDR3 protein: CASSLGPISYNEQFF
D gene: .
clone size: .
J gene: TRBJ2-1
V gene: TRBV7-6

CDR3 DNA: TGTGCCTGGGGGACTAGCGGGAGGGGAGAGCAGTTCTTC
CDR3 protein: CAWGTSGRGEQFF
D gene: TRBD2
clone size: .
J gene: TRBJ2-1
V gene: TRBV30

CDR3 DNA: TGTGCCAGCAGCTACAAGCGGGAGAAGTCCTACAATGAGCAGTTCTTC
CDR3 protein: CASSYKREKSYNEQFF
D gene: TRBD2
clone size: few
J gene: TRBJ2-1
V gene: TRBV7-2

CDR3 DNA: TGTGCCAGCAGCCTTATTGGAGGTTTCACAGATACGCAGTATTTT
CDR3 protein: CASSLIGGFTDTQYF
D gene: .
clone size: .
J gene: TRBJ2-3
V gene: TRBV7-9

CDR3 DNA: TGTGCCAGCAGCCTCGGGACAGGGTCGAACACCGGGGAGCTGTTTTTT
CDR3 protein: CASSLGTGSNTGELFF
D gene: TRBD1
clone size: few
J gene: TRBJ2-2
V gene: TRBV5-4

CDR3 DNA: TGTGCCAGCAGCTCAGGGGCCTCCTATGGCTACACCTTC
CDR3 protein: CASSSGASYGYTF
D gene: .
clone size: few
J gene: TRBJ1-2
V gene: TRBV5-4

CDR3 DNA: TGTGCCAGCAGCTCCCAGAGGGAGACCCAGTACTTC
CDR3 protein: CASSSQRETQYF
D gene: .
clone size: few
J gene: TRBJ2-5
V gene: TRBV11-2

CDR3 DNA: TGTGCCAGCAGCTTAGGGGCAGGGGGCGAAAATCAGCCCCAGCATTTT
CDR3 protein: CASSLGAGGENQPQHF
D gene: TRBD1
clone size: .
J gene: TRBJ1-5
V gene: TRBV7-9

CDR3 DNA: TGTGCCAGCAGTTTAATGGACAGGGGTAATTCACCCCTCCACTTT
CDR3 protein: CASSLMDRGNSPLHF
D gene: TRBD1
clone size: few
J gene: TRBJ1-6
V gene: TRBV27

CDR3 DNA: TGTGCCAGCAGTTACCGGGGTAACACCGGGGAGCTGTTTTTT
CDR3 protein: CASSYRGNTGELFF
D gene: .
clone size: .
J gene: TRBJ2-2
V gene: TRBV6-5

CDR3 DNA: TGTGCCAGCACCCCCGGAGGGGCGTCTGGGGCCAACGTCCTGACTTTC
CDR3 protein: CASTPGGASGANVLTF
D gene: .
clone size: .
J gene: TRBJ2-6
V gene: TRBV4-2

CDR3 DNA: TGTGCCTCGGGGGGACAGCCCCAGCATTTT
CDR3 protein: CASGGQPQHF
D gene: .
clone size: few
J gene: TRBJ1-5
V gene: TRBV28

CDR3 DNA: TGTGCCTGGCTCCCGAGGGAATACAATGAGCAGTTCTTC
CDR3 protein: CAWLPREYNEQFF
D gene: .
clone size: .
J gene: TRBJ2-1
V gene: TRBV30

CDR3 DNA: TGTGCCAGCAGTTTTCTCCAGGCGGGTCAGCCCCAGCATTTT
CDR3 protein: CASSFLQAGQPQHF
D gene: .
clone size: few
J gene: TRBJ1-5
V gene: TRBV28

CDR3 DNA: TGCAGCGTTGATATGAGGGTTAATGAGCAGTTCTTC
CDR3 protein: CSVDMRVNEQFF
D gene: .
clone size: few
J gene: TRBJ2-1
V gene: TRBV29-1

CDR3 DNA: TGTGCCAGCGACGATAACAGGGGCCGGTACAATGAGCAGTTCTTC
CDR3 protein: CASDDNRGRYNEQFF
D gene: TRBD1
clone size: few
J gene: TRBJ2-1
V gene: TRBV4-2

CDR3 DNA: TGTGCCAGCAGTTTAGCGGGCCGATACGAAGCTTTCTTT
CDR3 protein: CASSLAGRYEAFF
D gene: .
clone size: .
J gene: TRBJ1-1
V gene: TRBV28

CDR3 DNA: TGTGCCAGCAGTTACGTAGGGGCTAGTGGGAACAATGAGCAGTTCTTC
CDR3 protein: CASSYVGASGNNEQFF
D gene: .
clone size: .
J gene: TRBJ2-1
V gene: TRBV6-5

CDR3 DNA: TGCGCCAGCAGCTTGGCCTCTCATAGCGGGAGAAATGAGCAGTTCTTC
CDR3 protein: CASSLASHSGRNEQFF
D gene: TRBD2
clone size: few
J gene: TRBJ2-1
V gene: TRBV5-1

CDR3 DNA: TGTGCCAGCAGCCGCGGACAGATCCAGCCCCAGCATTTT
CDR3 protein: CASSRGQIQPQHF
D gene: .
clone size: few
J gene: TRBJ1-5
V gene: TRBV4-2

CDR3 DNA: TGTGCCACCAGCAGAGAGAAGACAGGGGACTATGGCTACACCTTC
CDR3 protein: CATSREKTGDYGYTF
D gene: TRBD1
clone size: few
J gene: TRBJ1-2
V gene: TRBV15

CDR3 DNA: TGTGCCAGTAGTATGGCTAGCGGGACAGATACGCAGTATTTT
CDR3 protein: CASSMASGTDTQYF
D gene: TRBD2
clone size: .
J gene: TRBJ2-3
V gene: TRBV19

CDR3 DNA: TGTGCCAGCTCACCATCCGGGGGTAATACAGATACGCAGTATTTT
CDR3 protein: CASSPSGGNTDTQYF
D gene: .
clone size: few
J gene: TRBJ2-3
V gene: TRBV18

CDR3 DNA: TGTGCCAGCAGCAGCCGGGACAGATATCAGCCCCAGCATTTT
CDR3 protein: CASSSRDRYQPQHF
D gene: TRBD1
clone size: few
J gene: TRBJ1-5
V gene: TRBV7-8

CDR3 DNA: TGTGCCTGGAGCCGACTCGAGCAGTACTTC
CDR3 protein: CAWSRLEQYF
D gene: .
clone size: .
J gene: TRBJ2-7
V gene: TRBV30

CDR3 DNA: TGTGCCAGCAGTCCCACGGTTCGGACTGAAGCTTTCTTT
CDR3 protein: CASSPTVRTEAFF
D gene: .
clone size: few
J gene: TRBJ1-1
V gene: TRBV28

CDR3 DNA: TGTGCCAGCTCACCAATTGGAGGAGACTACGAGCAGTACTTC
CDR3 protein: CASSPIGGDYEQYF
D gene: .
clone size: few
J gene: TRBJ2-7
V gene: TRBV18

CDR3 DNA: TGTGCCAGCTCACAACTAGCGGGAGAGGATGAGCAGTTCTTC
CDR3 protein: CASSQLAGEDEQFF
D gene: TRBD2
clone size: few
J gene: TRBJ2-1
V gene: TRBV18

CDR3 DNA: TGTGCTAGTGGTTTGGCCCCGAAACAGAGTTACTCCTACAATGAGCAGTTCTTC
CDR3 protein: CASGLAPKQSYSYNEQFF
D gene: .
clone size: few
J gene: TRBJ2-1
V gene: TRBV12-5

CDR3 DNA: TGTGCCAGCAGCCACAGTGTTACCTACGAGCAGTACTTC
CDR3 protein: CASSHSVTYEQYF
D gene: .
clone size: few
J gene: TRBJ2-7
V gene: TRBV28

CDR3 DNA: TGTGCCAGCAGCCCTGGACAGGGGCGGCAGCCCCAGCATTTT
CDR3 protein: CASSPGQGRQPQHF
D gene: TRBD1
clone size: few
J gene: TRBJ1-5
V gene: TRBV5-6

CDR3 DNA: TGCAGCGTTGCCCGAGGGTATACCGGGGAGCTGTTTTTT
CDR3 protein: CSVARGYTGELFF
D gene: .
clone size: .
J gene: TRBJ2-2
V gene: TRBV29-1

CDR3 DNA: TGCGCCAGCAGCCAAGAGTGGTTTGGAGCAGATACGCAGTATTTT
CDR3 protein: CASSQEWFGADTQYF
D gene: .
clone size: .
J gene: TRBJ2-3
V gene: TRBV4-3